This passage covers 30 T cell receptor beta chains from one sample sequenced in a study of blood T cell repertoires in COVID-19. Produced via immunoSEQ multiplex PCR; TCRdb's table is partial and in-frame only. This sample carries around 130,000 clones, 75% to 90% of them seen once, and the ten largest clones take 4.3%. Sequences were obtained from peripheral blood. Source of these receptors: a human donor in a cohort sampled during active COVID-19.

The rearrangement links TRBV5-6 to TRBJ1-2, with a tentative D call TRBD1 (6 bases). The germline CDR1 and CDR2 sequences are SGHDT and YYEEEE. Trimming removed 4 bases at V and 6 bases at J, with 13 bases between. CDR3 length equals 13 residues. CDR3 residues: CASSQRGNNGYTF. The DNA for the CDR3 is TGTGCCAGCAGCCAGAGGGGGAATAATGGCTACACCTTC.

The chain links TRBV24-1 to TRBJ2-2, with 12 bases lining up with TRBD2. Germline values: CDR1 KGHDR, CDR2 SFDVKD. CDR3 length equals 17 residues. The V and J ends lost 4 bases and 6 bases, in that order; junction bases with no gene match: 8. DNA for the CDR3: TGTGCCACCAGTGAGGCTAGCGGGAGGGCCGTCGCCGGGGAGCTGTTTTTT. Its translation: CATSEASGRAVAGELFF.

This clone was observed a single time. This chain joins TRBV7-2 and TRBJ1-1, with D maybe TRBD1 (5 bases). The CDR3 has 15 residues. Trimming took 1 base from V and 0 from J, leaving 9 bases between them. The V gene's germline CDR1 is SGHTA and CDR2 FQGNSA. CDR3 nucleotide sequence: TGTGCCAGCAGCTTAGTGGGGGGACTGAACACTGAAGCTTTCTTT. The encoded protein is CASSLVGGLNTEAFF.

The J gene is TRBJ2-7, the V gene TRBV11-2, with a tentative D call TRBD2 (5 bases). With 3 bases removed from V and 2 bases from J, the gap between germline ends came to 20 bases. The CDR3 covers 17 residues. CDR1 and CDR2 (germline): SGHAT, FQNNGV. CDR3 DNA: TGTGCCAGCAGCTTTCCCGGGCGGAAGCGGAGCACCTACGAGCAGTACGTC. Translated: CASSFPGRKRSTYEQYV.

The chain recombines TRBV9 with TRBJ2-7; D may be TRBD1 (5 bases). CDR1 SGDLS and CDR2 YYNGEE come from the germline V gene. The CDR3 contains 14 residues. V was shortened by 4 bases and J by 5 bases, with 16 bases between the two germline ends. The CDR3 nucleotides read TGTGCCAGCAGCTGGTACAGGAGTCGGAACGAGCAGTACGTC. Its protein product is CASSWYRSRNEQYV.

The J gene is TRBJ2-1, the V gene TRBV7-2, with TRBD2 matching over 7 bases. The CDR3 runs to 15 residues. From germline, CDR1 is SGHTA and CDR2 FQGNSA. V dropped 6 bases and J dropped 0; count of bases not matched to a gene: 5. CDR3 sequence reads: CASSQLAASYNEQFF. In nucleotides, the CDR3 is TGTGCCAGCAGTCAGCTAGCGGCCTCCTACAATGAGCAGTTCTTC.

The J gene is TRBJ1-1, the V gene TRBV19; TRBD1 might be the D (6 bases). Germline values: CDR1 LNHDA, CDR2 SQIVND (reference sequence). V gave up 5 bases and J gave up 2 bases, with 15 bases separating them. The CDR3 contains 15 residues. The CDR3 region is CASSVRGADNTEAFF. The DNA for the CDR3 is TGTGCCAGTAGTGTACGGGGGGCAGACAACACTGAAGCTTTCTTT.

The CDR3 coding sequence is TGCGCCAGCAGCCAGGGAGGACTAGCGGGGGTAGAGACCCAGTACTTC. Translated, it gives CASSQGGLAGVETQYF. This chain uses TRBV4-3 with TRBJ2-5; TRBD2 matches at 13 bases. With 3 bases clipped from V and 4 bases from J, the junction kept 5 bases outside the gene matches. The germline CDR1 and CDR2 sequences are LGHNA and YSLEER. The CDR3 has 16 residues.

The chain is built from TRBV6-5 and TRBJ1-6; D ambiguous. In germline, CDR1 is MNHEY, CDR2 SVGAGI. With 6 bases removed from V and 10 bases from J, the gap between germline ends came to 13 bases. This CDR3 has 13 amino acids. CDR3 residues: CASRREGRSPLHF. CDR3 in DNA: TGTGCCAGCAGGAGGGAGGGCCGATCACCCCTCCACTTT.

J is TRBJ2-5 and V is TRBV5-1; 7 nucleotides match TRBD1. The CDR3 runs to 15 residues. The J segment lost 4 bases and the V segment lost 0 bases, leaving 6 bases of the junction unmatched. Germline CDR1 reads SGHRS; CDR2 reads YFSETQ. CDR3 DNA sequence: TGCGCCAGCAGCTTGGGAGGGGGCCGGGGAGAGACCCAGTACTTC. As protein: CASSLGGGRGETQYF.

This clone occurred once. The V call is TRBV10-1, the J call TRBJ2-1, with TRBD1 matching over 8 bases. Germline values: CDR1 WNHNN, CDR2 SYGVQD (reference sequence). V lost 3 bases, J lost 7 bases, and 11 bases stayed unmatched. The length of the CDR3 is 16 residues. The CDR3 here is CASSEGGLNRGNEQFF. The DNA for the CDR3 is TGCGCCAGCAGTGAAGGGGGCCTTAACAGGGGGAATGAGCAGTTCTTC.

This CDR3 reads CASSDTTGNQPQHF. CDR3 in DNA: TGTGCCAGCAGTGACACCACAGGGAATCAGCCCCAGCATTTT. This rearrangement joins TRBV6-4 to TRBJ1-5; D perhaps matches TRBD1 (6 bases). The CDR3 is 14 residues long. V was pared by 2 bases and J by 4 bases, with 9 bases between. CDR1 and CDR2 from the germline V gene are MRHNA and SNTAGT.

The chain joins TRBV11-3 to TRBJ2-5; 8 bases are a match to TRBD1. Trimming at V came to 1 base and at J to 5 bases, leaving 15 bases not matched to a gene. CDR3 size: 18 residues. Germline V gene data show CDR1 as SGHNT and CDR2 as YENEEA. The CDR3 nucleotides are TGTGCCAGCAGCTTAGCTCGGACAGGGATGTTTTTTCCGGAGACCCAGTACTTC. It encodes CASSLARTGMFFPETQYF.

The CDR3 spells CASSLGQGTSFGYTF. DNA for the CDR3: TGTGCCAGCAGCTTAGGGCAGGGGACTAGTTTTGGCTACACCTTC. This chain connects TRBV11-2 to TRBJ1-2, with TRBD1 as a possible D gene (6 bases). CDR3 length: 15 amino acids. V was clipped by 1 base and J by 7 bases, with 16 bases between them. CDR1 and CDR2 (germline): SGHAT, FQNNGV.

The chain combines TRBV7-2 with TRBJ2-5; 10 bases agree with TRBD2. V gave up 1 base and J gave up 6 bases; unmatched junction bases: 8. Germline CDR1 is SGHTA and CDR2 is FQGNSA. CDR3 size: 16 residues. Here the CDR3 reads CASSLVRAGGPQTQYF. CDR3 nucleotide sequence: TGTGCCAGCAGCTTAGTCCGAGCGGGAGGGCCCCAGACCCAGTACTTC. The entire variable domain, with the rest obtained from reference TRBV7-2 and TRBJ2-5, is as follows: GAGVSQSPSNKVTEKGKDVELRCDPISGHTALYWYRQSLGQGLEFLIYFQGNSAPDKSGLPSDRFSAERTGGSVSTLTIQRTQQEDSAVYLCASSLVRAGGPQTQYFGPGTRLLVL.

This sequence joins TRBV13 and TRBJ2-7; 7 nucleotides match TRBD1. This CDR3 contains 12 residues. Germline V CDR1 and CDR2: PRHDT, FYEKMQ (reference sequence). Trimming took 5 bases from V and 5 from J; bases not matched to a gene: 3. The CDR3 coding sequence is TGTGCCAGCAGCGACAGGGTGGACGAGCAGTACTTC. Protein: CASSDRVDEQYF.

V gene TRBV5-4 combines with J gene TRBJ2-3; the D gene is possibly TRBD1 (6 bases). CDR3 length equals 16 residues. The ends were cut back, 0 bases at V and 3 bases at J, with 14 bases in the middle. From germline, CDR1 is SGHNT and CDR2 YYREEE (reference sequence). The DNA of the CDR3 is TGTGCCAGCAGCTTGGCTGTACTAGGGGGTACAGATACGCAGTATTTT. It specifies CASSLAVLGGTDTQYF.

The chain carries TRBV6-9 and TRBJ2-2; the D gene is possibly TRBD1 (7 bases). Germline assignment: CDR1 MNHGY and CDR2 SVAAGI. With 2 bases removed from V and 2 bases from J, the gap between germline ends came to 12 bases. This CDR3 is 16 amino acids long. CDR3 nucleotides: TGTGCCAGCAGTTATGGAGGGGGCGGAAACACCGGGGAGCTGTTTTTT. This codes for CASSYGGGGNTGELFF.

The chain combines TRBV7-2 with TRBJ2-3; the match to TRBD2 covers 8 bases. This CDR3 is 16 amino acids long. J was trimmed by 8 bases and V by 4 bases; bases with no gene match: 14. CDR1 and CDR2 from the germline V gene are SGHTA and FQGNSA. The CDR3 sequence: CASSSADGRGWGTQYF. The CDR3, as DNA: TGTGCCAGCAGCTCTGCTGACGGGAGGGGGTGGGGTACGCAGTATTTT.

CDR3: CASSYLEVLAKNIQYF. DNA for the CDR3: TGTGCCAGCAGTTACTTGGAGGTTCTAGCCAAAAACATTCAGTACTTC. The chain has TRBV6-6 and TRBJ2-4; maybe TRBD2 (5 bases). Germline CDR1 reads MNHNY; CDR2 reads SVGAGI (reference sequence). V dropped 1 base and J dropped 0 bases, with 10 bases sitting between them. The CDR3 is 16 residues long.

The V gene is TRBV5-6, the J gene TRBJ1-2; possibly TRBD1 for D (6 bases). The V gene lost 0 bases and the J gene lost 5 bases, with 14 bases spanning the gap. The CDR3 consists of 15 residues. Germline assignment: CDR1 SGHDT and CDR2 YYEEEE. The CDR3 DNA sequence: TGTGCCAGCAGCTTGGAACGGACAGCTACTTATGGCTACACCTTC. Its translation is CASSLERTATYGYTF.

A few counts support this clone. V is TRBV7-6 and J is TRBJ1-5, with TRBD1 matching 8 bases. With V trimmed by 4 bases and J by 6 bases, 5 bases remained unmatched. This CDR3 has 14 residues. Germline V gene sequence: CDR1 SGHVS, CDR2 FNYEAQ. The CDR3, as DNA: TGTGCCAGCAGCTCTGGACAGGGTGGTCAGCCCCAGCATTTT. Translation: CASSSGQGGQPQHF.

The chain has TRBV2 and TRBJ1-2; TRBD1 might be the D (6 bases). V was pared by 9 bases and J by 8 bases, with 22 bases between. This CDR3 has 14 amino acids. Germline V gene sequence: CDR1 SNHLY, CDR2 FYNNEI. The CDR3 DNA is TGTGCCAGTCTAGGACAGCCGCCGGATATCGGCTACACCTTC. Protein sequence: CASLGQPPDIGYTF.

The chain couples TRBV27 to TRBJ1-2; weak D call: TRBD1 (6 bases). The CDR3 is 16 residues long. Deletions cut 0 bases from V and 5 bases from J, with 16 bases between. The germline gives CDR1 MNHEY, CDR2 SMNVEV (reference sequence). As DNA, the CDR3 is TGTGCCAGCAGTTTATCCCCTCGAACAGGGATATATGGCTACACCTTC. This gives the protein CASSLSPRTGIYGYTF.

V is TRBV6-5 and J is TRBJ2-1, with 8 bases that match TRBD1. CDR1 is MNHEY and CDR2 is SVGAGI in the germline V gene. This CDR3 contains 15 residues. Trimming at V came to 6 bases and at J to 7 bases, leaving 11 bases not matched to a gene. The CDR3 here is CASSEGQATGNEQFF. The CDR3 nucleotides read TGTGCCAGCAGCGAGGGACAGGCCACGGGGAATGAGCAGTTCTTC.

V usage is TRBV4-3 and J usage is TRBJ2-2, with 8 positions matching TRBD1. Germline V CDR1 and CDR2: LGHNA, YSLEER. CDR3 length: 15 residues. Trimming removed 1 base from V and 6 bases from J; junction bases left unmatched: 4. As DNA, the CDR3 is TGCGCCAGCAGCCAAGTCAGGGGGCGAGCCGGGGAGCTGTTTTTT. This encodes CASSQVRGRAGELFF.

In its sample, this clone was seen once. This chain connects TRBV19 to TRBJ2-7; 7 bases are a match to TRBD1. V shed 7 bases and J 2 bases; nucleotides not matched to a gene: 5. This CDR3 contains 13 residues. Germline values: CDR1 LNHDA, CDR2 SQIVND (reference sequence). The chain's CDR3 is CASMGQIAYEQYF. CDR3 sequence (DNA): TGTGCCAGTATGGGACAGATAGCCTACGAGCAGTACTTC.

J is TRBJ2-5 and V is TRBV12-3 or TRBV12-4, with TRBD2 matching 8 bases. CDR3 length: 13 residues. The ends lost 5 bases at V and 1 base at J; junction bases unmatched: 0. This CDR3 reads CASSRGGQETQYF. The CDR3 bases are TGTGCCAGCAGTCGGGGGGGCCAAGAGACCCAGTACTTC.

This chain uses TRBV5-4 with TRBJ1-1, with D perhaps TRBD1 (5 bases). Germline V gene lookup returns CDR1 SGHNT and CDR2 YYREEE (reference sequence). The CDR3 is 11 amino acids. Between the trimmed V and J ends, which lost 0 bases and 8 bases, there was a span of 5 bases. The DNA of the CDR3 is TGTGCCAGCAGCTTGGGGACAGAAGCTTTCTTT. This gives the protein CASSLGTEAFF.

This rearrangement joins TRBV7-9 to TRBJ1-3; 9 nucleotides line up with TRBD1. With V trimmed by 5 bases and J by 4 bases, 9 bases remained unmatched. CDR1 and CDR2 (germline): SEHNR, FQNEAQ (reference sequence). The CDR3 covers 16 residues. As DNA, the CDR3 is TGTGCCAGCAGCGAATGGGACAGGGTCGGGGGAAACACCATATATTTT. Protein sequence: CASSEWDRVGGNTIYF. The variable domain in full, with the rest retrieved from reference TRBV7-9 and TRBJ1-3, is DTGVSQNPRHKITKRGQNVTFRCDPISEHNRLYWYRQTLGQGPEFLTYFQNEAQLEKSRLLSDRFSAERPKGSFSTLEIQRTEQGDSAMYLCASSEWDRVGGNTIYFGEGSWLTVV.